One sample yielded the 32 T cell receptor beta chains listed below, sequenced in a study of shared clonotypes between healthy human individuals. Only in-frame clones appear in the TCRdb table, and some are missing; sequencing was by immunoSEQ multiplex PCR. Here the sample spans 2.3 million or so clones, approximately 95% being singletons. Sequenced material: naive CD4+ T cells from PBMCs. The subset was: CD45RA+ positively selected. Receptors originate from a man aged 18 to 30 in good health. Some clones in this sample may be carry-over from other donors' samples.

V is TRBV27 and J is TRBJ2-2, with 8 bases matching TRBD1. Germline trimming cut 9 bases from V and 8 bases from J; bases unmatched to any gene: 11. The germline V gene has CDR1 MNHEY and CDR2 SMNVEV (reference sequence). The length of the CDR3 is 14 residues. The CDR3 bases are TGTGCCAGTAGAGGACAGGGCCATCGAGGGGAGCTGTTTTTT. It encodes CASRGQGHRGELFF.

V is TRBV7-9 and J is TRBJ1-4; maybe TRBD1 (5 bases). With 2 bases removed from V and 6 bases from J, the gap between germline ends came to 10 bases. Germline V gene lookup returns CDR1 SEHNR and CDR2 FQNEAQ (reference sequence). The CDR3 length is 14 residues. CDR3 in amino acids: CASSLRGTYEKLFF. The DNA for the CDR3 is TGTGCCAGCAGCTTACGGGGCACTTATGAAAAACTGTTTTTT.

CDR3 protein: CASSLTGPGGYGYTF. The CDR3 DNA sequence: TGTGCCAGCAGCTTAACGGGCCCGGGGGGCTATGGCTACACCTTC. V and J are TRBV11-1 and TRBJ1-2, with TRBD1 as a possible D gene (5 bases). Germline CDR1 SGHAT, CDR2 FQDESV (reference sequence). The CDR3 is 15 amino acids. The V gene lost 2 bases and the J gene lost 4 bases, with 14 bases spanning the gap.

This clone came up once. The rearrangement uses TRBV4-2 and TRBJ1-2; TRBD1 matches 8 bases. J gave up 8 bases and V 4 bases, and 12 bases lay outside the gene matches. Germline V gene lookup returns CDR1 LGHNA and CDR2 YNFKEQ. CDR3 length: 15 residues. Here the CDR3 DNA reads TGTGCCAGCAGCCGAGCTAGGACAGGGCTTGGCGGCTACACCTTC. Translating it yields CASSRARTGLGGYTF.

The V and J genes are TRBV18 and TRBJ2-5; D not resolved. V was cut by 2 bases and J by 1 base, with 5 bases left in between. Germline loops: CDR1 KGHSH, CDR2 LQKENI. The CDR3 is made up of 13 amino acids. CDR3 region: CASSPEPQETQYF. For the CDR3, the DNA is TGTGCCAGCTCACCAGAACCCCAAGAGACCCAGTACTTC.

The V call is TRBV30, the J call TRBJ2-7; 8 positions agree with TRBD1. V gave up 2 bases and J gave up 3 bases; unmatched junction bases: 6. The CDR3 runs to 14 residues. Germline values: CDR1 GTSNPN, CDR2 SVGIG (reference sequence). The DNA of the CDR3 is TGTGCCTGGAGTATAGACAGGGGAGTCTACGAGCAGTACTTC. Translating gives CAWSIDRGVYEQYF. The entire variable domain, with the rest obtained from reference TRBV30 and TRBJ2-7, is as follows: SQTIHQWPATLVQPVGSPLSLECTVEGTSNPNLYWYRQAAGRGLQLLFYSVGIGQISSEVPQNLSASRPQDRQFILSSKKLLLSDSGFYLCAWSIDRGVYEQYFGPGTRLTVT.

This clone came up a few times. Other nucleotide sequences from this sample produce the same CDR3. The chain couples TRBV30 to TRBJ1-1; D call uncertain. The CDR3 sequence is 13 residues long. V gave up 1 base and J gave up 0 bases, with 6 bases separating them. The V gene's germline CDR1 is GTSNPN and CDR2 SVGIG (reference sequence). CDR3 DNA sequence: TGTGCCTGGAGTGGGAGGATGAACACTGAAGCTTTCTTT. Protein product: CAWSGRMNTEAFF.

The V gene is TRBV6-1, the J gene TRBJ2-5, with 12 nucleotides matching TRBD2. V was pared by 8 bases and J by 2 bases, with 6 bases of the junction left unmatched. CDR3 length: 15 amino acids. From germline, CDR1 is MNHNS and CDR2 SASEGT. CDR3 sequence reads: CASDLAGGRQETQYF. The CDR3 DNA reads as TGTGCCAGCGACCTAGCGGGAGGGAGGCAAGAGACCCAGTACTTC.

This sequence joins TRBV5-4 and TRBJ2-3, with D unclear. The germline V gene has CDR1 SGHNT and CDR2 YYREEE (reference sequence). The length of the CDR3 is 13 residues. The V end was cut by 5 bases, the J end by 3 bases, with 10 bases between. The CDR3 protein is CASRGSVTDTQYF. The CDR3 DNA is TGTGCCAGCAGGGGTTCAGTTACAGATACGCAGTATTTT.

The CDR3: CSVATDGTDTQYF. The CDR3 bases are TGCAGCGTTGCGACAGACGGGACAGATACGCAGTATTTT. This chain joins TRBV29-1 and TRBJ2-3; tentative D call: TRBD1 (5 bases). The germline CDR1 and CDR2 sequences are SQVTM and ANQGSEA. Trimming pared 4 bases from V and 3 bases from J, leaving 11 bases between. This CDR3 contains 13 residues.

CDR3 sequence (DNA): TGCGCCAGCATGGATAGCGGGTCGTGGGAGACCCAGTACTTC. This gives the protein CASMDSGSWETQYF. V usage is TRBV5-1 and J usage is TRBJ2-5; TRBD2 aligns across 7 bases. V dropped 6 bases and J dropped 5; count of bases not matched to a gene: 10. The CDR3 is 14 amino acids. The V gene's germline CDR1 is SGHRS and CDR2 YFSETQ.

The chain employs TRBV6-6 and TRBJ1-1, with 9 nucleotides matching TRBD1. The CDR3 is 15 residues long. The V and J ends lost 4 bases and 4 bases, in that order; junction bases with no gene match: 7. Germline V gene lookup returns CDR1 MNHNY and CDR2 SVGAGI (reference sequence). The CDR3 DNA follows: TGTGCCAGCAGTTCCACAGGGGGCTATCGCACTGAAGCTTTCTTT. Its protein is CASSSTGGYRTEAFF.

This rearrangement joins TRBV28 to TRBJ2-1; D assignment may be TRBD1 or TRBD2 (5 bases each). Between the trimmed V and J ends, which lost 1 base and 4 bases, there was a span of 26 bases. CDR1 is MDHEN and CDR2 is SYDVKM in the germline V gene. The CDR3 extends over 20 amino acids. This chain's CDR3 is CASSLSWGTSTIGTYNEQFF. CDR3 sequence (DNA): TGTGCCAGCAGTTTATCCTGGGGGACCTCAACGATAGGTACTTACAATGAGCAGTTCTTC.

The chain carries TRBV28 and TRBJ1-2, with 10 positions matching TRBD1. Germline V CDR1 and CDR2: MDHEN, SYDVKM. The junction had 11 bases not matched to a gene; V was cut back by 2 bases and J by 5 bases. The CDR3 is made up of 17 amino acids. CDR3 sequence reads: CASSLTDLGQGFYGYTF. In DNA, the CDR3 is TGTGCCAGCAGTTTAACGGATCTGGGACAGGGGTTTTATGGCTACACCTTC.

J is TRBJ1-5 and V is TRBV5-5; no clear D gene. CDR3 size: 16 residues. CDR1 and CDR2 from the germline V gene are SGHKS and YYEKEE (reference sequence). V lost 2 bases, J lost 2 bases, and 14 bases lay in between. CDR3 sequence reads: CASSFGSGIRNQPQHF. CDR3 sequence (DNA): TGTGCCAGCAGCTTTGGTAGTGGCATACGCAATCAGCCCCAGCATTTT.

V usage is TRBV7-9 and J usage is TRBJ2-1, with TRBD2 identical over 7 bases. CDR3 length equals 16 residues. Germline V gives CDR1 SEHNR, CDR2 FQNEAQ (reference sequence). Germline trimming cut 1 base from V and 4 bases from J; bases unmatched to any gene: 7. CDR3 DNA: TGTGCCAGCAGCTTAGGAGGCGGGAGACAGTACAATGAGCAGTTCTTC. Amino acid sequence: CASSLGGGRQYNEQFF.

The CDR3 sequence is CASSLSTGFSYEQYF. In DNA form, the CDR3 reads TGCGCCAGCAGCTTGAGCACAGGGTTCTCCTACGAGCAGTACTTC. The rearrangement uses TRBV5-1 and TRBJ2-7; TRBD1 is a possible D gene (6 bases). This CDR3 has 15 residues. Trimming stripped 1 base from V and 0 bases from J, with 11 bases between. Germline assignment: CDR1 SGHRS and CDR2 YFSETQ.

This chain connects TRBV25-1 to TRBJ1-1; D is unresolved. The CDR3 extends over 15 amino acids. From germline, CDR1 is MGHDK and CDR2 SYGVNS. V was pared by 2 bases and J by 0 bases, with 10 bases between. CDR3 sequence reads: CASSERTGMNTEAFF. CDR3 nucleotide sequence: TGTGCCAGCAGTGAACGGACGGGAATGAACACTGAAGCTTTCTTT.

The chain is built from TRBV7-9 and TRBJ2-1; D is perhaps TRBD1 (6 bases). The CDR3 is 12 amino acids. V was pared by 7 bases and J by 3 bases, with 7 bases between. The germline CDR1 and CDR2 sequences are SEHNR and FQNEAQ (reference sequence). CDR3 region: CASTDSYNEQFF. CDR3 DNA sequence: TGTGCCAGCACGGACAGCTACAATGAGCAGTTCTTC.

V usage is TRBV2 and J usage is TRBJ1-4; D is unclear. CDR3 length: 14 amino acids. Germline CDR1 and CDR2: SNHLY and FYNNEI. The V and J ends lost 4 bases and 8 bases respectively, with 14 bases between them. CDR3 residues: CASSGASQREKLFF. The CDR3 region has the DNA TGTGCCAGCAGTGGGGCCTCCCAGAGAGAAAAACTGTTTTTT.

V is TRBV18 and J is TRBJ2-7; a possible D gene is TRBD1 (5 bases). Trimming removed 3 bases at V and 0 bases at J, with 9 bases between. Germline V lookup: CDR1 KGHSH, CDR2 LQKENI. This CDR3 has 14 amino acids. CDR3 bases: TGTGCCAGCTCACCCGCAGGGAACTCCTACGAGCAGTACTTC. Amino acid sequence: CASSPAGNSYEQYF.

The chain recombines TRBV10-3 with TRBJ2-2; the match to TRBD2 covers 7 bases. V lost 8 bases to trimming and J lost 2 bases; unmatched junction nucleotides: 8. The CDR3 runs 15 residues. CDR1 ENHRY and CDR2 SYGVKD come from the germline V gene. The CDR3 here is CAIYGGISNTGELFF. The CDR3 DNA reads as TGTGCCATCTACGGGGGGATCTCAAACACCGGGGAGCTGTTTTTT.

This clone was detected once. The rearrangement joins TRBV5-4 to TRBJ2-3; 9 positions match TRBD2. V lost 0 bases to trimming and J lost 6 bases; unmatched junction nucleotides: 8. CDR1 and CDR2 from the germline V gene are SGHNT and YYREEE (reference sequence). The CDR3 is 16 residues long. Here the CDR3 DNA reads TGTGCCAGCAGCTTGGGTGGCGGGAGGGCCCCCGATACGCAGTATTTT. Its protein product is CASSLGGGRAPDTQYF. The full variable domain, its missing parts supplied by reference TRBV5-4 and TRBJ2-3, is ETGVTQSPTHLIKTRGQQVTLRCSSQSGHNTVSWYQQALGQGPQFIFQYYREEENGRGNFPPRFSGLQFPNYSSELNVNALELDDSALYLCASSLGGGRAPDTQYFGPGTRLTVL.

This clone was recorded only once. This chain connects TRBV7-3 to TRBJ2-5; TRBD1 might be the D (5 bases). The CDR3 runs to 15 residues. CDR1 and CDR2 (germline): SGHTA, FQGTGA. V lost 2 bases to trimming and J lost 5 bases, with 15 bases between them. CDR3 nucleotide sequence: TGTGCCAGCAGCTTATTTATAGGGGTTGGGGAGACCCAGTACTTC. It specifies CASSLFIGVGETQYF.

This sequence joins TRBV5-8 and TRBJ2-5; possibly TRBD2 for D (6 bases). The germline V gene encodes CDR1 SGHTS and CDR2 YDEGEE. The V gene lost 4 bases and the J gene lost 7 bases, with 14 bases spanning the gap. The CDR3 is 13 amino acids. CDR3 protein: CASSLLVGGTQYF. CDR3 sequence (DNA): TGTGCCAGCAGCCTTCTAGTGGGGGGGACCCAGTACTTC.

This rearrangement joins TRBV18 to TRBJ1-1; 8 bases are a match to TRBD1. Germline assignment: CDR1 KGHSH and CDR2 LQKENI. J lost 3 bases, V lost 5 bases, and 11 bases had no gene match. This CDR3 contains 16 residues. The CDR3: CASSGATGGEDTEAFF. The CDR3 DNA follows: TGTGCCAGCTCAGGGGCTACAGGGGGGGAGGACACTGAAGCTTTCTTT.

V is TRBV7-3 and J is TRBJ2-1, with TRBD2 identical over 11 bases. CDR1 and CDR2 (germline): SGHTA, FQGTGA. The CDR3 consists of 16 residues. With 2 bases clipped from V and 9 bases from J, the junction kept 9 bases outside the gene matches. The CDR3 loop reads CASSLGSGRAQGEQFF. The CDR3 nucleotides read TGTGCCAGCAGCTTAGGTAGCGGGAGGGCCCAAGGTGAGCAGTTCTTC.

The chain recombines TRBV5-1 with TRBJ2-3, with D perhaps assigned TRBD1 or TRBD2 (5 bases each). Trimming removed 4 bases at V and 1 base at J, with 19 bases between. CDR1 is SGHRS, CDR2 YFSETQ, per germline. The CDR3 contains 17 residues. The CDR3 region is CASSIAWDGYRTDTQYF. CDR3 nucleotides: TGCGCCAGCAGCATAGCCTGGGACGGCTATCGCACAGATACGCAGTATTTT.

The gene calls are TRBV5-1 and TRBJ1-1; D perhaps matches TRBD1 (6 bases). V was shortened by 4 bases and J by 3 bases, with 13 bases between the two germline ends. This CDR3 has 14 residues. Germline V gene sequence: CDR1 SGHRS, CDR2 YFSETQ. In nucleotides, the CDR3 is TGCGCCAGCAGCACCCAAGGGGGGGACACTGAAGCTTTCTTT. Translated: CASSTQGGDTEAFF.

This sequence joins TRBV6-6 and TRBJ2-7; possible D gene TRBD1, 5 bases. Germline loops: CDR1 MNHNY, CDR2 SVGAGI (reference sequence). V lost 5 bases to trimming and J lost 2 bases, with 10 bases between them. This CDR3 region has 13 residues. CDR3 sequence (DNA): TGTGCCAGCAGTCTGGACAAGACCTACGAGCAGTACTTC. Protein sequence: CASSLDKTYEQYF.

A single count supports this clone. The sample carries other DNA sequences with the same CDR3. The rearrangement links TRBV18 to TRBJ1-3; unclear D gene. Trimming left V 3 bases short and J 0 bases short, with 9 bases between. Germline CDR1 and CDR2: KGHSH and LQKENI. The CDR3 has 15 amino acids. CDR3 region: CASSPLGSSGNTIYF. In DNA, the CDR3 is TGTGCCAGCTCACCTTTAGGGAGCTCTGGAAACACCATATATTTT.

The chain has TRBV29-1 and TRBJ2-7; a possible D gene is TRBD1 (6 bases). The CDR3 extends over 15 amino acids. The germline CDR1 and CDR2 sequences are SQVTM and ANQGSEA. V lost 4 bases, J lost 2 bases, and 18 bases lay in between. The CDR3 region has the DNA TGCAGCGTTGCCAGGGGAAGGGACCCCACCTACGAGCAGTACTTC. Translating gives CSVARGRDPTYEQYF.